This T cell receptor beta chain appears in the sequencing data of a study of PD-L1 blockade in urothelial cancer. Study as a whole: It was in the mid-2010s that patients started atezolizumab at 1,200 mg intravenously every 3 weeks. Blood was tested 3 weeks (second dose) and 6 weeks into treatment.

Regarding the study as a whole: Improved survival was predicted by pretreatment blood TCR clonality below the median.

Patients presented with locally advanced or metastatic urothelial carcinoma. Sequenced by immunoSEQ multiplex PCR; TCRdb stores in-frame clones only, minus some. The data contain 20,000 to 30,000 clones, approximately 81% of them singletons. The CDR3 covers 16 residues. Germline assignment: CDR1 SGHRS and CDR2 YFSETQ. Trimming stripped 2 bases from V and 1 base from J, with 15 bases between. A word on this clone: The antigen remains undetermined.

Sequences were derived from PBMCs, sampled around atezolizumab (anti-PD-L1) treatment. The TCR was taken from an older man with urothelial cancer. J is TRBJ2-5 and V is TRBV5-1, with D perhaps TRBD1 (5 bases). CDR3 amino acids: CASSFSPRQTQETQYF. The CDR3 DNA follows: TGCGCCAGCAGCTTTAGCCCTCGACAGACCCAAGAGACCCAGTACTTC.